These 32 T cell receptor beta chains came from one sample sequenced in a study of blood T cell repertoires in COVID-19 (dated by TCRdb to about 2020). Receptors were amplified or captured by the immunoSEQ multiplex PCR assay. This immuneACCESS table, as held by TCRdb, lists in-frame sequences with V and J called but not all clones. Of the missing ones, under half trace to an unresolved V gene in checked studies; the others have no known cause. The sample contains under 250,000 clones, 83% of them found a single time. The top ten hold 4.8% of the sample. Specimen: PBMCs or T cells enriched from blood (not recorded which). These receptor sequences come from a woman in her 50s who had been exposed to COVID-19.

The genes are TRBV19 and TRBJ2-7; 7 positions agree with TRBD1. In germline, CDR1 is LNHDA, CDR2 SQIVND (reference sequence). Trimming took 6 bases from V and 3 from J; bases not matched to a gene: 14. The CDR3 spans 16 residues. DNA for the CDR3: TGTGCCAGTAGCACGGACCGGGACAGTGGTAGCTACGAGCAGTACTTC. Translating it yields CASSTDRDSGSYEQYF.

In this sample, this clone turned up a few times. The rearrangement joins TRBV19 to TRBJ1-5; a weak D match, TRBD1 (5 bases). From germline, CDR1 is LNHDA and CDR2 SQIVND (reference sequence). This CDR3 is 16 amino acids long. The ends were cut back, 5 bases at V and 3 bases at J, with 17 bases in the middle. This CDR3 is CASSPSRGAVNQPQHF. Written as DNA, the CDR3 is TGTGCCAGTAGTCCCTCTCGTGGGGCAGTCAATCAGCCCCAGCATTTT.

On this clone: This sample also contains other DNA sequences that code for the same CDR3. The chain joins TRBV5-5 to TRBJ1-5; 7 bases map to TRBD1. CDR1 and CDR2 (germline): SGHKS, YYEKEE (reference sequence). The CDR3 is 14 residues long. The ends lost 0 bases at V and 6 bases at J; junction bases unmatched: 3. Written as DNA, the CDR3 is TGTGCCAGCAGCTTGGGACAGGGCGGTCAGCCCCAGCATTTT. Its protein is CASSLGQGGQPQHF.

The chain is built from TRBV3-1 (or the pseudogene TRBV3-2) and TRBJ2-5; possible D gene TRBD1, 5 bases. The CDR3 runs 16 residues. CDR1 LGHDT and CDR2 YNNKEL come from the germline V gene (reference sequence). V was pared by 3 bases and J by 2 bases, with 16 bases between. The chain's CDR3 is CASSHSQTDWQETQYF. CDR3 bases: TGTGCCAGCAGCCATTCTCAGACAGACTGGCAAGAGACCCAGTACTTC.

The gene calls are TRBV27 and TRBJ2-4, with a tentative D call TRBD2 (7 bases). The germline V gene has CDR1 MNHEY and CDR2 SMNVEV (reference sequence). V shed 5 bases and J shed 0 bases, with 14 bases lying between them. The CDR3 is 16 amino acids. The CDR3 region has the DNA TGTGCCAGCAGTCCTGGGGGGGCGACAGCCAAAAACATTCAGTACTTC. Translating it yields CASSPGGATAKNIQYF.

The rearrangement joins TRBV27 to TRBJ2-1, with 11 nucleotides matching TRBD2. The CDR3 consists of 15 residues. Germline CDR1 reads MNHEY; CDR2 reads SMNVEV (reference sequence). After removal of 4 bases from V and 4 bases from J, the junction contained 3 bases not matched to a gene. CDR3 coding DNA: TGTGCCAGCAGTTATAGCGGGGGGGCTTACAATGAGCAGTTCTTC. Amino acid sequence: CASSYSGGAYNEQFF.

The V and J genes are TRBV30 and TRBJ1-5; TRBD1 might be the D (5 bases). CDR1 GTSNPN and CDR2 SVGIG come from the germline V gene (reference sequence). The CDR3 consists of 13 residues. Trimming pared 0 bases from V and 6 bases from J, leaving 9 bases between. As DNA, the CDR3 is TGTGCCTGGAGTGTAGAAGGGGTTCAGCCCCAGCATTTT. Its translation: CAWSVEGVQPQHF.

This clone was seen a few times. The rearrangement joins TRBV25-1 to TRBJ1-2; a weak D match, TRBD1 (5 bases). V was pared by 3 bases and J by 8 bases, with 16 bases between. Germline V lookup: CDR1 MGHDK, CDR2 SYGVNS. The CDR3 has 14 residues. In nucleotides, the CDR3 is TGTGCCAGCAGTGAGAGTAGGGGAGGAGAAGGCTACACCTTC. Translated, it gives CASSESRGGEGYTF.

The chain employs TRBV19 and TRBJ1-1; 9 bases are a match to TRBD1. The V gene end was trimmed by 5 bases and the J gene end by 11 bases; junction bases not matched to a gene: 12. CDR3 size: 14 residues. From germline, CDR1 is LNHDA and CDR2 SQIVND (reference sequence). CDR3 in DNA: TGTGCCAGTAGTGATCCGGGACAGGGAAGGAAGGCTTTCTTT. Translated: CASSDPGQGRKAFF.

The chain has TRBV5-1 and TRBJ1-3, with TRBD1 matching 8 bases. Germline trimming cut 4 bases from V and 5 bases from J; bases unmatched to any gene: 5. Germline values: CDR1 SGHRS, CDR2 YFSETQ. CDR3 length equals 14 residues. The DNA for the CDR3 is TGCGCCAGCAGCCCTGACAGGGGTCGAAACACCATATATTTT. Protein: CASSPDRGRNTIYF.

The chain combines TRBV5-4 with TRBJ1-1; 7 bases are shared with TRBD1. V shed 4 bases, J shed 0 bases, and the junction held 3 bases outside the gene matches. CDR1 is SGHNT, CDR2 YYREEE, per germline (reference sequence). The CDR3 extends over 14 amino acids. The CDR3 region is CASSTRGLNTEAFF. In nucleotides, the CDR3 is TGTGCCAGCAGCACCAGGGGGTTGAACACTGAAGCTTTCTTT.

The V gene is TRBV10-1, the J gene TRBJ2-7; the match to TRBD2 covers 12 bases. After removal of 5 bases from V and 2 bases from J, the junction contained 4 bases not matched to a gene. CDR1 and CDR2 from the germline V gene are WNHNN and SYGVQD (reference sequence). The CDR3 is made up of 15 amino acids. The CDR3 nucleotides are TGCGCCAGCAGTCCGACTAGCGGGGGCGCCTACGAGCAGTACTTC. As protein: CASSPTSGGAYEQYF.

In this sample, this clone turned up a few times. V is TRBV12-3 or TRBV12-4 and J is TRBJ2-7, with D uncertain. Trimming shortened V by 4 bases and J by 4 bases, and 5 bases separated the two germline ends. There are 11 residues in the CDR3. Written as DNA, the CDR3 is TGTGCCAGCAGTTCCGTTTACGAGCAGTACTTC. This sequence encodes CASSSVYEQYF.

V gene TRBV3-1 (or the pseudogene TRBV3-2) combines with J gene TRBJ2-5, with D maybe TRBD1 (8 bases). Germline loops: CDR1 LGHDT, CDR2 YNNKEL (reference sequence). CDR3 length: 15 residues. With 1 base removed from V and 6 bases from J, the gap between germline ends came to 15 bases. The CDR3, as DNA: TGTGCCAGCAGCCAAGGGTACAGGGGGGGGAAGACCCAGTACTTC. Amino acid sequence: CASSQGYRGGKTQYF.

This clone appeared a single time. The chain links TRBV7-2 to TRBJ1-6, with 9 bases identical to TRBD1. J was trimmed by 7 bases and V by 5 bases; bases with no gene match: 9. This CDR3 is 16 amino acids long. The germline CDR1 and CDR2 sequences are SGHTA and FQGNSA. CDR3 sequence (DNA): TGTGCCAGCAGCCGGATGGGACAGGGCAGAAATTCACCCCTCCACTTT. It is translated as CASSRMGQGRNSPLHF.

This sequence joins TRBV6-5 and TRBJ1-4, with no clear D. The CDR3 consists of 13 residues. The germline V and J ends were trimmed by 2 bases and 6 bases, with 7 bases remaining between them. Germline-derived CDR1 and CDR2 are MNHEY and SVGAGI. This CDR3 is CASSYKSYEKLFF. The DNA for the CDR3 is TGTGCCAGCAGTTACAAGAGCTATGAAAAACTGTTTTTT.

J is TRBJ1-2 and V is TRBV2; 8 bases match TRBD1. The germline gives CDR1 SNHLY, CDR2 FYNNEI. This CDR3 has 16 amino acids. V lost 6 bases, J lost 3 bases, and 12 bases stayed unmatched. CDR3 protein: CASRTNSGQAHYGYTF. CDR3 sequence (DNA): TGTGCCAGCAGAACAAACTCGGGACAGGCCCACTATGGCTACACCTTC.

CDR3: CASSDRVVGYGYTF. Written as DNA, the CDR3 is TGTGCCAGCAGTGACAGGGTGGTAGGCTATGGCTACACCTTC. The chain has TRBV6-6 and TRBJ1-2, with TRBD1 identical over 7 bases. J gave up 4 bases and V 5 bases, and 7 bases lay outside the gene matches. There are 14 residues in the CDR3. CDR1 is MNHNY and CDR2 is SVGAGI in the germline V gene (reference sequence).

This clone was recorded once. CDR3 sequence (DNA): TGTGCCAGCAGCTTACAGGGTGGGGAGGGTGAAGCTTTCTTT. This codes for CASSLQGGEGEAFF. This sequence joins TRBV7-3 and TRBJ1-1; weak D call: TRBD1 (5 bases). The V end lost 2 bases, the J end lost 7 bases, and 14 bases lay between the germline ends. Germline V gene sequence: CDR1 SGHTA, CDR2 FQGTGA. The CDR3 consists of 14 residues.

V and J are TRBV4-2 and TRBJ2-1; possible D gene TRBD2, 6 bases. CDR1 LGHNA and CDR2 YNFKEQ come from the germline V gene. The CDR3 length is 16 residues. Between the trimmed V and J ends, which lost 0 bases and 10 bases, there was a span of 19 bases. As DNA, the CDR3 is TGTGCCAGCAGCCAAGATCTTGGTAGCGGCGGCCGCGAGCAGTTCTTC. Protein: CASSQDLGSGGREQFF.

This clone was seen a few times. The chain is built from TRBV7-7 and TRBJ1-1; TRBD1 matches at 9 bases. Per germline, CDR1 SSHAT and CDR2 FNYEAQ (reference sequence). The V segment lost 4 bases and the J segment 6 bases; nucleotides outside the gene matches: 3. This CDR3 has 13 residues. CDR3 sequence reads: CASSSDRGSEAFF. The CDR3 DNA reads TGTGCCAGCAGCTCGGACAGGGGCTCTGAAGCTTTCTTT.

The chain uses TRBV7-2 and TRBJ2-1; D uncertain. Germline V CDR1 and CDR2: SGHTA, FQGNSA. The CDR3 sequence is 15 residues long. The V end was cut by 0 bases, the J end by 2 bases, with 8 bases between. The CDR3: CASSLAYGPYNEQFF. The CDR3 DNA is TGTGCCAGCAGCTTAGCGTATGGGCCCTACAATGAGCAGTTCTTC. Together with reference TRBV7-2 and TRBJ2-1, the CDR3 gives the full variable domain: GAGVSQSPSNKVTEKGKDVELRCDPISGHTALYWYRQSLGQGLEFLIYFQGNSAPDKSGLPSDRFSAERTGGSVSTLTIQRTQQEDSAVYLCASSLAYGPYNEQFFGPGTRLTVL.

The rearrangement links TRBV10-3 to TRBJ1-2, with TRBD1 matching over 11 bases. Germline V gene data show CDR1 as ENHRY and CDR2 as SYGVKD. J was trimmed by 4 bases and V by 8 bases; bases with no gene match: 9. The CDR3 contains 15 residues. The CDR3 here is CAIGGTGGGGYGYTF. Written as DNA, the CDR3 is TGTGCCATCGGGGGGACAGGGGGAGGGGGCTATGGCTACACCTTC.

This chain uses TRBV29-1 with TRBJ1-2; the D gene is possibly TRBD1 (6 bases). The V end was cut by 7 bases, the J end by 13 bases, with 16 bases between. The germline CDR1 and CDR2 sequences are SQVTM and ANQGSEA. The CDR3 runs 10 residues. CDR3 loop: CSGDRHPLTF. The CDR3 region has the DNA TGCAGCGGAGACAGGCATCCGCTCACCTTC.

The CDR3 protein is CASCRDTHTEAFF. CDR3 sequence (DNA): TGTGCCAGTTGCCGGGACACTCACACTGAAGCTTTCTTT. The chain links TRBV7-3 to TRBJ1-1; D might be TRBD1 (6 bases). The CDR3 spans 13 residues. V shed 9 bases and J shed 3 bases, with 14 bases lying between them. CDR1 and CDR2 from the germline V gene are SGHTA and FQGTGA.

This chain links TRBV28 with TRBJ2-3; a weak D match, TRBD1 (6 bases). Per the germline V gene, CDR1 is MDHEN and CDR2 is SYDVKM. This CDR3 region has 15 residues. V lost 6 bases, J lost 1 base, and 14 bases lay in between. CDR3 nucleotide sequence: TGTGCCAGCAGCCTGGGACAACGAGGCACAGATACGCAGTATTTT. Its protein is CASSLGQRGTDTQYF.

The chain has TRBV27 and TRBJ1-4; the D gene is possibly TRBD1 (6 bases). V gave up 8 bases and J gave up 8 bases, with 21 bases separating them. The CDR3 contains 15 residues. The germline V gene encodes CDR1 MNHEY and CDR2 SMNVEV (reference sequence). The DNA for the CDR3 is TGTGCCAGCTCCCTCCAGGGGCAGGGAGGGGAAAAACTGTTTTTT. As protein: CASSLQGQGGEKLFF.

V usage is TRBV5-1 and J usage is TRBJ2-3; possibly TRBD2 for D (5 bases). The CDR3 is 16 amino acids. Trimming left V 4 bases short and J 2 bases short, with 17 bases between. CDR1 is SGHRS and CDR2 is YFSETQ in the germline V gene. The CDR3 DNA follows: TGCGCCAGCAGCCCGAGGAGGTCGGGTAACACAGATACGCAGTATTTT. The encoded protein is CASSPRRSGNTDTQYF.

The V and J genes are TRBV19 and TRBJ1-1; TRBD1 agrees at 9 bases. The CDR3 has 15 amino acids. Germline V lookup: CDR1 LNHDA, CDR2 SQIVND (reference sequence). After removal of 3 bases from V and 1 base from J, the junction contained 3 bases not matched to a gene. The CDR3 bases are TGTGCCAGTAGTATTTCGGACAGGGGGAACACTGAAGCTTTCTTT. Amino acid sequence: CASSISDRGNTEAFF.

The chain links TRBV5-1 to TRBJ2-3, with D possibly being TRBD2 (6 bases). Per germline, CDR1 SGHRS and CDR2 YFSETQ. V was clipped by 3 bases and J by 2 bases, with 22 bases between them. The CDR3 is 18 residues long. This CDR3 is CASSWAVISGVTTDTQYF. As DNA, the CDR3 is TGCGCCAGCAGCTGGGCGGTGATTTCGGGAGTAACCACAGATACGCAGTATTTT.

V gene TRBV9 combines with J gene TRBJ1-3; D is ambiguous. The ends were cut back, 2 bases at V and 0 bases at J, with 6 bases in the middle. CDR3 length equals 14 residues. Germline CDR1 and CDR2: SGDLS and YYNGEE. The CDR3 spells CASSVSSSGNTIYF. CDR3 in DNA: TGTGCCAGCAGCGTGAGTAGCTCTGGAAACACCATATATTTT.

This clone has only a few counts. CDR3: CASSPPGVANSANVLTF. The DNA of the CDR3 is TGTGCCAGCAGCCCCCCAGGGGTGGCAAATTCGGCCAACGTCCTGACTTTC. The genes are TRBV4-2 and TRBJ2-6; a possible D gene is TRBD1 (6 bases). Germline CDR1 LGHNA, CDR2 YNFKEQ. The V end lost 4 bases, the J end lost 6 bases, and 19 bases lay between the germline ends. This CDR3 region has 17 residues.